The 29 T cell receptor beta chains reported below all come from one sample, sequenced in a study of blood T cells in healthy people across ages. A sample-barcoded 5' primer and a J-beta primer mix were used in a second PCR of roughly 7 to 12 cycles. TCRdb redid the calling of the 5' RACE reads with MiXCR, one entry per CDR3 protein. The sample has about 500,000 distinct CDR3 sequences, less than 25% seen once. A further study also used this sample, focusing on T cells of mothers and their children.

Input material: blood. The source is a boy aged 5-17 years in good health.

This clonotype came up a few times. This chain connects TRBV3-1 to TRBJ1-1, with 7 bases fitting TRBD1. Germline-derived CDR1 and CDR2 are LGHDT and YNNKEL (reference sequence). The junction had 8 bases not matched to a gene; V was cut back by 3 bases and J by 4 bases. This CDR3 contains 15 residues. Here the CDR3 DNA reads TGTGCCAGCAGCCAGTCCGGGACAGAAAGCACTGAAGCTTTCTTT. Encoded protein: CASSQSGTESTEAFF.

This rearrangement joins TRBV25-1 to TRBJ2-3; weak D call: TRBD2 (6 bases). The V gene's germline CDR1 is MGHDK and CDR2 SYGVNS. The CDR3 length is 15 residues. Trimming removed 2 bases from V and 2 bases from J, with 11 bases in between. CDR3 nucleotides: TGTGCCAGCAGTGAAGAAAAGCGGGCCACAGATACGCAGTATTTT. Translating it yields CASSEEKRATDTQYF.

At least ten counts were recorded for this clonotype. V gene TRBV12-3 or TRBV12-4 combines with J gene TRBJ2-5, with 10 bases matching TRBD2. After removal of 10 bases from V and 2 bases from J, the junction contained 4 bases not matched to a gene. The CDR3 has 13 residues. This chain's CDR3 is CATSGSRQETQYF. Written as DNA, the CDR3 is TGTGCCACTAGCGGGAGCCGGCAAGAGACCCAGTACTTC.

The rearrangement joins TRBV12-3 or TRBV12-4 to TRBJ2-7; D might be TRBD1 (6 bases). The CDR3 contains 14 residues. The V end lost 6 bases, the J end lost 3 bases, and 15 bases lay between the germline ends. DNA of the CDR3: TGTGCCAGCAGCCCAACACGGGACATCTACGAGCAGTACTTC. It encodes CASSPTRDIYEQYF.

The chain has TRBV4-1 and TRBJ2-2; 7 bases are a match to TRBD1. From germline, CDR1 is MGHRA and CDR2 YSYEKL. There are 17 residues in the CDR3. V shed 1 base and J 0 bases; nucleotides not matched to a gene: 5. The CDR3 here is CASSQGPDRSNTGELFF. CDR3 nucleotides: TGCGCCAGCAGCCAAGGCCCGGACAGGTCGAACACCGGGGAGCTGTTTTTT.

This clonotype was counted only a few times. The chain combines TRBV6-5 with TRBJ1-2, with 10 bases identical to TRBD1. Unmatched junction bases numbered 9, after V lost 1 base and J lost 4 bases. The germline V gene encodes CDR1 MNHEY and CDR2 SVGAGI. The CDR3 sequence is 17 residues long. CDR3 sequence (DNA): TGTGCCAGCAGTTACTTAACTCGCCGGGACAGGGGCTATGGCTACACCTTC. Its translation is CASSYLTRRDRGYGYTF.

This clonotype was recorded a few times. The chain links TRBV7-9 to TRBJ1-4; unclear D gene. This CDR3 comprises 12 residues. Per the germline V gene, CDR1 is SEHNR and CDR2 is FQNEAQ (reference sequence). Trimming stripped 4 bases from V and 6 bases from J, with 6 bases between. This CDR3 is CASSSPDEKLFF. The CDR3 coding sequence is TGTGCCAGCAGCTCCCCAGATGAAAAACTGTTTTTT.

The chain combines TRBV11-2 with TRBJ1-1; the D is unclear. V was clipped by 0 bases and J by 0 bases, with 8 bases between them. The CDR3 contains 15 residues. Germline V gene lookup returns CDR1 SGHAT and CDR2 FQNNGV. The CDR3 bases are TGTGCCAGCAGCTTAGATCAGGCAGTGAACACTGAAGCTTTCTTT. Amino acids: CASSLDQAVNTEAFF. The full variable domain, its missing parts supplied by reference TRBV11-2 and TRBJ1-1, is EAGVAQSPRYKIIEKRQSVAFWCNPISGHATLYWYQQILGQGPKLLIQFQNNGVVDDSQLPKDRFSAERLKGVDSTLKIQPAKLEDSAVYLCASSLDQAVNTEAFFGQGTRLTVV.

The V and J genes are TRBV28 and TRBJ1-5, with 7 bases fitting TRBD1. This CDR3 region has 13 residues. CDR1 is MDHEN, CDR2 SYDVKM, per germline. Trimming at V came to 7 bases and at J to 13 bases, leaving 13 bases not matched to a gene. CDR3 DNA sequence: TGTGCCAGCACCGAAACCACAGGGGCCCGGCAGCATTTT. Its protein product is CASTETTGARQHF.

DNA for the CDR3: TGTGCCAGCACAGCGTACTCCTACGAGCAGTACTTC. Translated: CASTAYSYEQYF. The chain combines TRBV6-1 with TRBJ2-7; D unresolved. Trimming removed 7 bases from V and 0 bases from J, with 7 bases in between. CDR1 is MNHNS, CDR2 SASEGT, per germline. The CDR3 extends over 12 amino acids.

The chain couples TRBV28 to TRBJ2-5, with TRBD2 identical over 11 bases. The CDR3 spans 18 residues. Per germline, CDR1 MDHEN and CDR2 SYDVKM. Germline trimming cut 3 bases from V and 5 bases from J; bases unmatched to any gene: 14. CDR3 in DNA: TGTGCCAGCAGTTTGATCGAAACTAGCGGGAGTATCTGGGAGACCCAGTACTTC. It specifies CASSLIETSGSIWETQYF.

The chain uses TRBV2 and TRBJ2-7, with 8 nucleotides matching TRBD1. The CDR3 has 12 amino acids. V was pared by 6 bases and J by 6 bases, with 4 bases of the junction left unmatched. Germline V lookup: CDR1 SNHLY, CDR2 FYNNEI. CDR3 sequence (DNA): TGTGCCAGCAGCGGTACAGGGGGCGAGCAGTACTTC. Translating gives CASSGTGGEQYF. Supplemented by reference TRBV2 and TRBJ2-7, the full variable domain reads EPEVTQTPSHQVTQMGQEVILRCVPISNHLYFYWYRQILGQKVEFLVSFYNNEISEKSEIFDDQFSVERPDGSNFTLKIRSTKLEDSAMYFCASSGTGGEQYFGPGTRLTVT.

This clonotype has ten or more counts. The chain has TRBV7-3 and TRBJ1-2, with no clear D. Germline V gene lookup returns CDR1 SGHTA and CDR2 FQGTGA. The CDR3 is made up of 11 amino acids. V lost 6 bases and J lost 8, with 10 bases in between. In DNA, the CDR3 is TGTGCCAGCAGTTCCCCGGAAGGCTACACCTTC. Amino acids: CASSSPEGYTF.

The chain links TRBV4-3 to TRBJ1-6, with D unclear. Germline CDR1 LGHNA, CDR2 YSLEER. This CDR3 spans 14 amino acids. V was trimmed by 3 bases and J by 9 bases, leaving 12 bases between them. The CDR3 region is CASSQDGVGSPLHF. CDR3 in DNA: TGCGCCAGCAGCCAGGACGGGGTTGGTTCACCCCTCCACTTT.

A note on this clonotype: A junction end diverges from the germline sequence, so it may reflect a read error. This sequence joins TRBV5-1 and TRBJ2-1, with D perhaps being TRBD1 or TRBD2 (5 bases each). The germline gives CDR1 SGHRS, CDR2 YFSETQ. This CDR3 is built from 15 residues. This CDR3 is CASSLAGSSHNEQFF. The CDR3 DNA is TGCGCCAGCAGCTTAGCAGGGAGCTCCCACAATGAGCAGTTCTTC.

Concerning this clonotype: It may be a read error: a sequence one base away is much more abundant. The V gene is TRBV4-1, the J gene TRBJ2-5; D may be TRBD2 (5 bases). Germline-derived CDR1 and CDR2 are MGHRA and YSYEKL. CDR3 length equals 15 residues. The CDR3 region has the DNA TGCGCCAGCAGCCCCGAGGGTCGGGTACAAGAGATCCAGTACTTC. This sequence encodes CASSPEGRVQEIQYF.

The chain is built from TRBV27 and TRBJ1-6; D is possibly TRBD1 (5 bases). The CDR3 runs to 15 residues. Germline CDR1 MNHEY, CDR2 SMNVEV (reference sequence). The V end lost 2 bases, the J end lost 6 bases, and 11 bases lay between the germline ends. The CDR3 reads CASSLLQGSNSPLHF. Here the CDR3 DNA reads TGTGCCAGCAGTTTACTGCAGGGTTCTAATTCACCCCTCCACTTT.

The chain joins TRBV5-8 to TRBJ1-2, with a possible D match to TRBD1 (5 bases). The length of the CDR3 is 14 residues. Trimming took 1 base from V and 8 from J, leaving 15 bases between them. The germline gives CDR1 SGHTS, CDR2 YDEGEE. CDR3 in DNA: TGTGCCAGCAGCTTGTTGGTCAGGGCGCAAGGCTACACCTTC. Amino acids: CASSLLVRAQGYTF. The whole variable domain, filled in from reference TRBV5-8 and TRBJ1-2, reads EAGVTQSPTHLIKTRGQQATLRCSPISGHTSVYWYQQALGLGLQFLLWYDEGEERNRGNFPPRFSGRQFPNYSSELNVNALELEDSALYLCASSLLVRAQGYTFGSGTRLTVV.

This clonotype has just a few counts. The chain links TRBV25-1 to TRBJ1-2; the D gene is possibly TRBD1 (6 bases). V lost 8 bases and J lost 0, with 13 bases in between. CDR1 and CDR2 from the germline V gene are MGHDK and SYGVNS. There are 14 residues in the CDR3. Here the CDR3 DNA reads TGTGCCAGCGGGGCCAGGGGTTCTAACTATGGCTACACCTTC. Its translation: CASGARGSNYGYTF.

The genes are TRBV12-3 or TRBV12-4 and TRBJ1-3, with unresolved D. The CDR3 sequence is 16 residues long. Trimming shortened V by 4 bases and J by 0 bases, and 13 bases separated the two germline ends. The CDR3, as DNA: TGTGCCAGCAGTTCCCGGGTCCAGAGCTCTGGAAACACCATATATTTT. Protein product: CASSSRVQSSGNTIYF.

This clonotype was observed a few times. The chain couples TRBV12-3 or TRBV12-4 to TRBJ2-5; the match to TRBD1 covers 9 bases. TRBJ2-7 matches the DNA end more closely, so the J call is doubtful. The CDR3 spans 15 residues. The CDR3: CASSFRGQGPYEQYF. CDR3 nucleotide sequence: TGTGCCAGCAGTTTCAGGGGACAGGGCCCCTACGAGCAGTACTTC.

This CDR3 reads CASPLAGDHYEQYF. The CDR3 DNA reads TGTGCCAGCCCGCTGGCAGGGGACCACTACGAGCAGTACTTC. This chain joins TRBV18 and TRBJ2-7, with D tentatively TRBD1 (6 bases). Looked up from germline, CDR1 is KGHSH and CDR2 is LQKENI. V lost 8 bases and J lost 3, with 17 bases in between. The CDR3 consists of 14 residues.

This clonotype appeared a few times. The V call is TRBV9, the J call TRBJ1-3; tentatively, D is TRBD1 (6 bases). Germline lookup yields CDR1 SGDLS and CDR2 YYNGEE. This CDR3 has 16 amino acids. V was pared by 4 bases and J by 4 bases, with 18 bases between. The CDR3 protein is CASSPRVGGEGNTIYF. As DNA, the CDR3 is TGTGCCAGCAGCCCAAGAGTAGGGGGGGAAGGAAACACCATATATTTT.

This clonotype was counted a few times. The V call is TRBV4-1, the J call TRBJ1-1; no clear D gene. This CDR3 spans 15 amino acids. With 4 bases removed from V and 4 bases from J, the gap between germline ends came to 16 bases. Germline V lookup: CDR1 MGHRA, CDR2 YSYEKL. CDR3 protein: CASSPTPFRTTEAFF. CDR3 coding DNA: TGCGCCAGCAGCCCGACACCTTTCCGTACCACTGAAGCTTTCTTT.

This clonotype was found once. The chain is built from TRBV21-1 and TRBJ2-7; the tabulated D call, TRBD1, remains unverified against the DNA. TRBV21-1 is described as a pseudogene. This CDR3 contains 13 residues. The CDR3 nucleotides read TGTGCCAGCAGCAGGGGGACAGGGTGCGAGCAGTACTTC. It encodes CASSRGTGCEQYF.

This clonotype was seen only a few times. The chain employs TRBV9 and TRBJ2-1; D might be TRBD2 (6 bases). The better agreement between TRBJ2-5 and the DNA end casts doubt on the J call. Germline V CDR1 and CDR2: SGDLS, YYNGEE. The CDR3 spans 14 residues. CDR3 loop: CASSAGSGQETQYF. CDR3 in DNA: TGTGCCAGCAGCGCCGGGAGCGGGCAAGAGACCCAGTACTTC.

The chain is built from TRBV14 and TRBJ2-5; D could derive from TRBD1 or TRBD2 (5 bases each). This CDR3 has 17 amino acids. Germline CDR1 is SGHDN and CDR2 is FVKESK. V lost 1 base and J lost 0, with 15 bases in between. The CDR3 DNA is TGTGCCAGCAGCCAAGTCGATAAGTGGGGGTACCAAGAGACCCAGTACTTC. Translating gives CASSQVDKWGYQETQYF.

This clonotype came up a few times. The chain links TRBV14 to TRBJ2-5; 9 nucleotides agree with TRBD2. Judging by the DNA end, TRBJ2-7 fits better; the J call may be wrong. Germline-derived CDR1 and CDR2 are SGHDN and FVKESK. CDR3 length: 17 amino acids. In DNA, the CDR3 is TGTGCCAGCAGCCAAGACTATGGTAGCGGGAGTGTTGGCGAGCAGTACTTC. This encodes CASSQDYGSGSVGEQYF.

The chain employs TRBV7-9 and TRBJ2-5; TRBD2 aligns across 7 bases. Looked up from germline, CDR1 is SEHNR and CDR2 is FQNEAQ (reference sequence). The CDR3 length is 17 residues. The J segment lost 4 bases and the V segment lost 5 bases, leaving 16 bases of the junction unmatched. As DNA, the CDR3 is TGTGCCAGCAGCCCTCCTTTAGAGGCGGGAGTAACAGAGACCCAGTACTTC. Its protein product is CASSPPLEAGVTETQYF.